The 14 T cell receptor beta chains in this list originate from one sample, sequenced in a study of regulatory T cells in long-lasting Graves disease. Building the TCR beta libraries relied on iRepertoire HTBI primers, and CDR3 regions underwent Arm-PCR. Each CDR3 protein gets one entry after TCRdb re-called the multiplex PCR reads with MiXCR. The sample yields more than 400,000 distinct CDR3 sequences, roughly 17% seen once. Time point noted: newly diagnosed GD, antithyroid drugs for less than 3 months. Scientists built the TCR library using RNA that was extracted from PBMCs. The same sample was also studied in work on T cells in Graves' hyperthyroidism and ophthalmopathy.

The sequencing here drew on peripheral blood mononuclear cells (PBMCs), taken at new diagnosis, from a patient treated with antithyroid drugs. Every receptor here comes from a woman aged 30 to 39 with Graves disease.

Many counts were recorded for this clonotype. The V and J genes are TRBV3-1 and TRBJ2-2; 7 nucleotides line up with TRBD1. CDR3 length: 15 residues. V shed 4 bases, J shed 0 bases, and the junction held 2 bases outside the gene matches. The germline gives CDR1 LGHDT, CDR2 YNNKEL (reference sequence). CDR3 sequence (DNA): TGTGCCAGCAGCCTGACAGGGACGAACACCGGGGAGCTGTTTTTT. It codes for CASSLTGTNTGELFF.

There are a few counts of this clonotype. The chain is built from TRBV29-1 and TRBJ2-7, with TRBD1 matching 7 bases. Germline V gives CDR1 SQVTM, CDR2 ANQGSEA. The CDR3 consists of 13 residues. V gave up 7 bases and J gave up 7 bases; unmatched junction bases: 13. The CDR3 loop is CSARGQTSGEQYF. CDR3 bases: TGCAGCGCACGGGGACAGACCTCTGGGGAGCAGTACTTC.

This clonotype was detected ten times or more. The chain employs TRBV7-9 and TRBJ2-1; D is possibly TRBD1 or TRBD2 (6 bases each). V lost 5 bases and J 9 bases, leaving 14 bases between the germline ends. Germline CDR1 reads SEHNR; CDR2 reads FQNEAQ (reference sequence). This CDR3 region has 13 residues. CDR3 DNA: TGTGCCAGCAGCATACAGGGTAGCGGTGAGCAGTTCTTC. The encoded protein is CASSIQGSGEQFF.

This clonotype was seen at least ten times. The chain recombines TRBV28 with TRBJ2-1; no definite D call. The germline gives CDR1 MDHEN, CDR2 SYDVKM. The CDR3 has 14 residues. Trimming took 7 bases from V and 8 from J, leaving 18 bases between them. The CDR3 nucleotides are TGTGCCAGCATGCAACGAGGCGGTGGCGATGAGCAGTTCTTC. Its protein is CASMQRGGGDEQFF. Supplemented by reference TRBV28 and TRBJ2-1, the full variable domain reads DVKVTQSSRYLVKRTGEKVFLECVQDMDHENMFWYRQDPGLGLRLIYFSYDVKMKEKGDIPEGYSVSREKKERFSLILESASTNQTSMYLCASMQRGGGDEQFFGPGTRLTVL.

This clonotype was counted ten times or more. This chain joins TRBV3-1 and TRBJ1-2; perhaps TRBD1 as D (5 bases). The CDR3 totals 15 residues. Trimming stripped 4 bases from V and 5 bases from J, with 17 bases between. The germline V gene has CDR1 LGHDT and CDR2 YNNKEL (reference sequence). This CDR3 is CASSPPFRGGYGYTF. The CDR3 region has the DNA TGTGCCAGCAGCCCTCCCTTTCGCGGGGGGTATGGCTACACCTTC.

This clonotype was recorded many times. This CDR3 reads CASSASYGYTF. Written as DNA, the CDR3 is TGTGCCAGCAGTGCGTCCTATGGCTACACCTTC. This chain links TRBV28 with TRBJ1-2; D gene unclear. This CDR3 spans 11 amino acids. Trimming stripped 5 bases from V and 4 bases from J, with 5 bases between. The V gene's germline CDR1 is MDHEN and CDR2 SYDVKM.

The rearrangement links TRBV20-1 to TRBJ2-7; 14 positions agree with TRBD2. V trimming: 3 bases; J trimming: 5 bases; junction bases outside the gene matches: 9. The CDR3 length is 16 residues. The V gene's germline CDR1 is DFQATT and CDR2 SNEGSKA (reference sequence). The CDR3 DNA reads TGCAGTGCTAGGAGCGGGACTAGCGGGAGACGCCACGAGCAGTACTTC. It is translated as CSARSGTSGRRHEQYF.

Concerning this clonotype: At one boundary the junction diverges from the germline segment, which might be a read error. The rearrangement links TRBV29-1 to TRBJ2-1; D remains ambiguous. The CDR3 is made up of 12 amino acids. CDR1 and CDR2 from the germline V gene are SQVTM and ANQGSEA. The CDR3 reads CGVSRRSHEQFF. As DNA, the CDR3 is TGCGGCGTTTCCCGCCGGAGCCATGAGCAGTTCTTC.

This clonotype occurred many times. The V and J genes are TRBV20-1 and TRBJ2-1; 8 bases line up with TRBD1. The CDR3 runs to 12 residues. The germline V gene encodes CDR1 DFQATT and CDR2 SNEGSKA (reference sequence). J lost 9 bases, V lost 4 bases, and 5 bases had no gene match. CDR3 in amino acids: CSAIRQGIEQFF. The CDR3 DNA is TGCAGTGCTATCAGACAGGGGATTGAGCAGTTCTTC.

This clonotype was observed once. The chain links TRBV28 to TRBJ1-4; no definite D call. Trimming took 3 bases from V and 3 from J, leaving 17 bases between them. Germline V gene sequence: CDR1 MDHEN, CDR2 SYDVKM. The CDR3 extends over 17 amino acids. CDR3 sequence reads: CASSFGPGSNSNEKLFF. The CDR3 coding sequence is TGTGCCAGCAGTTTTGGACCCGGCAGCAACTCTAATGAAAAACTGTTTTTT.

At least ten counts were recorded for this clonotype. This chain links TRBV7-8 with TRBJ2-3; no definite D call. CDR3 size: 16 residues. Germline CDR1 is SGHVS and CDR2 is FQNEAQ. V lost 6 bases and J 7 bases, leaving 23 bases between the germline ends. The CDR3 reads CASSSGRRATPNTQYF. Here the CDR3 DNA reads TGTGCCAGCAGTTCAGGACGGCGAGCTACACCCAATACGCAGTATTTT.

The J gene is TRBJ1-1, the V gene TRBV29-1; possible D gene TRBD1, 6 bases. Germline CDR1 reads SQVTM; CDR2 reads ANQGSEA. The CDR3 covers 13 residues. The V end lost 6 bases, the J end lost 5 bases, and 16 bases lay between the germline ends. This CDR3 reads CSVWGAERTEAFF. The CDR3 nucleotides are TGCAGCGTATGGGGGGCTGAGAGGACTGAAGCTTTCTTT.

This clonotype was counted many times. The rearrangement joins TRBV7-9 to TRBJ1-2; D is perhaps TRBD1 (6 bases). This CDR3 contains 19 residues. The germline V and J ends were trimmed by 1 base and 5 bases, with 26 bases remaining between them. Germline loops: CDR1 SEHNR, CDR2 FQNEAQ (reference sequence). CDR3 sequence: CASSLGPTGGEQGIYGYTF. The DNA of the CDR3 is TGTGCCAGCAGCTTAGGGCCAACCGGGGGCGAACAGGGAATTTATGGCTACACCTTC.

The chain employs TRBV18 and TRBJ1-2; 9 bases line up with TRBD1. Germline lookup yields CDR1 KGHSH and CDR2 LQKENI. The CDR3 has 15 amino acids. V lost 3 bases to trimming and J lost 4 bases; unmatched junction nucleotides: 6. This CDR3 is CASSPGQGISYGYTF. Here the CDR3 DNA reads TGTGCCAGCTCACCCGGACAGGGGATCAGCTATGGCTACACCTTC.